This T cell receptor (beta chain) was identified during a study of blood T cell repertoires in COVID-19. Per the original methods: Amplification with reference gene primers provided the estimates of nucleated cell counts. The data were produced by immunoSEQ multiplex PCR, yet TCRdb's version contains in-frame clones alone and is incomplete. Clone size and the V and J calls come from that table; the DNA yielded D and trimming. There are around 290,000 clones in the sample; 75% to 90% occur only once, and 1.5% to 2% lies in the top ten. This CDR3 is built from 17 residues. The trim removed 5 bases at V and 0 bases at J, leaving 12 bases unmatched. Germline CDR1 SEHNR, CDR2 FQNEAQ (reference sequence). Recruitment covered 25 or so US areas and drew participants whose ages spanned about 18 to 90 years. Cohort 3 donors were reported recovered after two negative PCRs, clearance, or symptom resolution.

The sequence was collected from a woman aged 40 to 55 who had recovered from COVID-19. Sequenced input: PBMCs or T cells enriched from blood (not recorded which). The chain joins TRBV7-9 to TRBJ2-7, with 8 bases matching TRBD1. CDR3 sequence reads: CASSAASGQVGSYEQYF. The CDR3 DNA follows: TGTGCCAGCAGCGCCGCTTCGGGACAGGTGGGCTCCTACGAGCAGTACTTC.